This T cell receptor (beta chain) was recorded in a study of cytomegalovirus exposure and HLA in healthy donors. The CDR3 sequence is 18 residues long. V gave up 5 bases and J gave up 7 bases; unmatched junction bases: 20. The germline V gene encodes CDR1 SEHNR and CDR2 FQNEAQ (reference sequence). PCR employed 60 Vbeta and 13 Jbeta primers. Produced via immunoSEQ multiplex PCR; TCRdb's table is partial and in-frame only. The listing records 95,000 to 150,000 clones. The TCR comes from a man younger than 40 in good health and CMV-seronegative. J is TRBJ2-1 and V is TRBV7-9; TRBD2 matches 7 bases. Material: PBMCs. CDR3 bases: TGTGCCAGCAGCCCCCGGGACTATTCAATCTTAACTACGAATGAGCAGTTCTTC. Translating gives CASSPRDYSILTTNEQFF. Full variable domain (missing parts from reference TRBV7-9 and TRBJ2-1): DTGVSQNPRHKITKRGQNVTFRCDPISEHNRLYWYRQTLGQGPEFLTYFQNEAQLEKSRLLSDRFSAERPKGSFSTLEIQRTEQGDSAMYLCASSPRDYSILTTNEQFFGPGTRLTVL.